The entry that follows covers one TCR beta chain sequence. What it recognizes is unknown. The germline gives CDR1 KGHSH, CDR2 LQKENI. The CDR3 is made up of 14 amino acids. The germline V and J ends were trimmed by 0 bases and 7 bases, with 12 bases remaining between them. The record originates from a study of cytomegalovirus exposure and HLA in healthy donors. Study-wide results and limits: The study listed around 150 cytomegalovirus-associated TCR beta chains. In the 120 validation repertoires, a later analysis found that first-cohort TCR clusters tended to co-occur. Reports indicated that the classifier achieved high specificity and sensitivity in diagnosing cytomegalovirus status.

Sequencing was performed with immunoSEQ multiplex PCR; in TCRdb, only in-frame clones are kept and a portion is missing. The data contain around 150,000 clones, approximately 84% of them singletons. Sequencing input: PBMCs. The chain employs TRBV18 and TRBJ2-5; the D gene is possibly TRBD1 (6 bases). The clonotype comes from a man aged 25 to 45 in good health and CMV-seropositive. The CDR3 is CASSPPSGRGTQYF. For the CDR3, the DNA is TGTGCCAGCTCACCACCGTCGGGCAGGGGGACCCAGTACTTC.